Below are 9 T cell receptor beta chains sequenced from a single sample in a study of T cells in Graves' hyperthyroidism and ophthalmopathy (dated by TCRdb to between 2019 and 2020). Receptor libraries were prepared by multiplex PCR. The data were produced on an Illumina HiSeq 2000. The TCR beta CDR3 regions were amplified from RNA transcripts. For the first round of RT-PCR on the TCR CDR3, the HTBI primer set was used together with the Qiagen OneStep RT-PCR kit. TCRdb passed the public sequencing reads through fastp at Q25 and MiXCR, retaining productive beta sequences. Identical CDR3 protein sequences are pooled into one entry, listed with their most common genes and DNA. For this sample the table gives 380,000 or so distinct CDR3 sequences, of which around 13% were detected only once. The biggest ten clones account for about 22% of the sample. The sample taken for sequencing was blood. These receptors all come from a woman between 25 and 40 years old with Graves' hyperthyroidism.

This clonotype was detected many times. The chain employs TRBV12-3 or TRBV12-4 and TRBJ2-3; D possibly uses TRBD1 or TRBD2 (5 bases each). This CDR3 region has 14 residues. Deletions cut 8 bases from V and 5 bases from J, with 17 bases between. CDR3 region: CASLWGTGRDTQYF. The CDR3, as DNA: TGTGCCAGCCTTTGGGGGACGGGGAGAGATACGCAGTATTTT.

In its sample, this clonotype was seen a few times. V is TRBV7-2 and J is TRBJ2-2; 7 bases match TRBD1. This CDR3 region has 15 residues. Germline loops: CDR1 SGHTA, CDR2 FQGNSA. J was trimmed by 3 bases and V by 0 bases; bases with no gene match: 1. The CDR3 here is CASSLAGQHTGELFF. The CDR3 DNA is TGTGCCAGCAGCTTAGCGGGACAGCACACCGGGGAGCTGTTTTTT.

This clonotype was observed a handful of times. CDR3 loop: CASSSGLAGPDTQYF. In nucleotides, the CDR3 is TGTGCCAGCAGCTCCGGACTAGCGGGACCAGATACGCAGTATTTT. The genes are TRBV5-6 and TRBJ2-3, with 12 bases aligning to TRBD2. The CDR3 is 15 residues long. The trim removed 3 bases at V and 4 bases at J, leaving 3 bases unmatched. Germline loops: CDR1 SGHDT, CDR2 YYEEEE.

The chain carries TRBV27 and TRBJ2-1, with D uncertain. Germline V CDR1 and CDR2: MNHEY, SMNVEV (reference sequence). V gave up 4 bases and J gave up 7 bases, with 5 bases separating them. The CDR3 is made up of 11 amino acids. The CDR3 loop is CASSYINEQFF. The CDR3, as DNA: TGTGCCAGCAGTTACATAAATGAGCAGTTCTTC.

V gene TRBV4-1 combines with J gene TRBJ2-3; TRBD2 aligns across 8 bases. Germline CDR1 and CDR2: MGHRA and YSYEKL. With V trimmed by 0 bases and J by 0 bases, 8 bases remained unmatched. This CDR3 spans 18 amino acids. CDR3 amino acids: CASSQESAGGTSTDTQYF. The CDR3 bases are TGCGCCAGCAGCCAAGAAAGCGCGGGAGGCACAAGCACAGATACGCAGTATTTT.

The V gene is TRBV20-1, the J gene TRBJ1-5, with 8 bases identical to TRBD1. This CDR3 contains 13 residues. The V gene end was trimmed by 5 bases and the J gene end by 3 bases; junction bases not matched to a gene: 3. Germline V gene lookup returns CDR1 DFQATT and CDR2 SNEGSKA (reference sequence). CDR3 in amino acids: CSAQTGANQPQHF. The CDR3 DNA reads as TGCAGTGCTCAGACAGGGGCCAATCAGCCCCAGCATTTT.

This clonotype was seen many times. V usage is TRBV11-2 and J usage is TRBJ1-2; 7 positions match TRBD1. The CDR3 sequence is 13 residues long. V lost 5 bases, J lost 8 bases, and 8 bases stayed unmatched. Germline values: CDR1 SGHAT, CDR2 FQNNGV. The CDR3 DNA follows: TGTGCCAGCAGCCCGGGACAGCGGCTCGGCTACACCTTC. Translating gives CASSPGQRLGYTF.

The rearrangement joins TRBV27 to TRBJ1-1; D unresolved. The CDR3 length is 16 residues. CDR1 is MNHEY and CDR2 is SMNVEV in the germline V gene (reference sequence). V was shortened by 5 bases and J by 5 bases, with 21 bases between the two germline ends. The CDR3 is CASSLGSGWVSTEAFF. CDR3 bases: TGTGCCAGCAGTCTTGGCTCTGGGTGGGTATCGACTGAAGCTTTCTTT.

Only a few counts were recorded for this clonotype. The V call is TRBV29-1, the J call TRBJ2-3; 7 bases line up with TRBD1. Germline assignment: CDR1 SQVTM and CDR2 ANQGSEA. The CDR3 has 13 amino acids. V was pared by 8 bases and J by 2 bases, with 7 bases of the junction left unmatched. CDR3 coding DNA: TGCAGCCTTACGACAGGGACCACAGATACGCAGTATTTT. Protein product: CSLTTGTTDTQYF.